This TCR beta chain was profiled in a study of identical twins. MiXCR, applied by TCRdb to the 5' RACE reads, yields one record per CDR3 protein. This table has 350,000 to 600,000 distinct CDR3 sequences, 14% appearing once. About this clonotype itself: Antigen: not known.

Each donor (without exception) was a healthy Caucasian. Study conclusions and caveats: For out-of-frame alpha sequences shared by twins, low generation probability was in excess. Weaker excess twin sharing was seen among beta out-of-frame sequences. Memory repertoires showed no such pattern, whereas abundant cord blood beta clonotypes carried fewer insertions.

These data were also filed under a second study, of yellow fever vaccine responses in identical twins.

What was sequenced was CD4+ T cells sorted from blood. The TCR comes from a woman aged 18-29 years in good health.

The CDR3 DNA reads TGTGCCAGCAGTCCCCAGGGGGGACGAGACACCGGGGAGCTGTTTTTT. It translates to CASSPQGGRDTGELFF. This chain links TRBV28 with TRBJ2-2, with D perhaps TRBD1 (7 bases). V lost 5 bases, J lost 3 bases, and 16 bases lay in between. CDR1 MDHEN and CDR2 SYDVKM come from the germline V gene. The CDR3 covers 16 residues.